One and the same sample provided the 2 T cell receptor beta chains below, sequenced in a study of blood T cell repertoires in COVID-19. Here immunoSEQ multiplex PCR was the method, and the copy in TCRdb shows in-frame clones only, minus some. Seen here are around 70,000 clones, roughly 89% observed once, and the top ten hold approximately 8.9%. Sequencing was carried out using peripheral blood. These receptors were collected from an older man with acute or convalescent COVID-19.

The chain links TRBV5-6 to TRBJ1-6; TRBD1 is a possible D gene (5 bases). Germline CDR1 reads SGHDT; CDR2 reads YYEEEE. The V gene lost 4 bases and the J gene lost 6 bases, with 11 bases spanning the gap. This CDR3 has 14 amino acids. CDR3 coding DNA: TGTGCCAGCAGCGGGACTGGCCTTAATTCACCCCTCCACTTT. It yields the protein CASSGTGLNSPLHF. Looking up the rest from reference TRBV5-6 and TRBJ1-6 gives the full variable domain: DAGVTQSPTHLIKTRGQQVTLRCSPKSGHDTVSWYQQALGQGPQFIFQYYEEEERQRGNFPDRFSGHQFPNYSSELNVNALLLGDSALYLCASSGTGLNSPLHFGNGTRLTVT.

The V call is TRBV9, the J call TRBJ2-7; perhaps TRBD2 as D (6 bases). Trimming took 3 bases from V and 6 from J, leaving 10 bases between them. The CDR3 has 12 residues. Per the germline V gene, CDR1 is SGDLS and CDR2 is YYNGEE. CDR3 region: CASSGMRGEQYF. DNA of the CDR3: TGTGCCAGCAGCGGTATGCGGGGCGAGCAGTACTTC.